These 12 T cell receptor beta chains were all obtained from the same sample, sequenced in a study of blood T cell repertoires in COVID-19. Sequencing used immunoSEQ multiplex PCR; TCRdb keeps in-frame clones, though not all of them. The sample includes roughly 290,000 clones, around 85% of them seen just once. The specimen sequenced was peripheral blood. Receptor source: a human donor with COVID-19, enrolled during active disease. The donor label of this sample is uncertain.

The V call is TRBV28, the J call TRBJ1-1, with D possibly matching TRBD1 (6 bases). The CDR3 loop spans 12 amino acids. Germline-derived CDR1 and CDR2 are MDHEN and SYDVKM. The germline V and J ends were trimmed by 6 bases and 6 bases, with 11 bases remaining between them. The CDR3, as DNA: TGTGCCAGCAGAACAGGGTGGGCTGAAGCTTTCTTT. Its protein product is CASRTGWAEAFF. The whole variable domain, filled in from reference TRBV28 and TRBJ1-1, reads DVKVTQSSRYLVKRTGEKVFLECVQDMDHENMFWYRQDPGLGLRLIYFSYDVKMKEKGDIPEGYSVSREKKERFSLILESASTNQTSMYLCASRTGWAEAFFGQGTRLTVV.

V is TRBV11-2 and J is TRBJ2-1; 8 nucleotides agree with TRBD1. V was clipped by 4 bases and J by 6 bases; unmatched bases: 2. Germline V lookup: CDR1 SGHAT, CDR2 FQNNGV. The CDR3 consists of 13 residues. The CDR3 nucleotides read TGTGCCAGCAGCTCCACAGGGGGCAATGAGCAGTTCTTC. It translates to CASSSTGGNEQFF.

This clone was seen more than once but under ten times. The chain links TRBV28 to TRBJ1-4, with TRBD1 identical over 7 bases. With V trimmed by 2 bases and J by 7 bases, 4 bases remained unmatched. The CDR3 covers 14 residues. Germline loops: CDR1 MDHEN, CDR2 SYDVKM. CDR3 DNA: TGTGCCAGCAGTTTAGTCAGGGGGGTTGAAAAACTGTTTTTT. It translates to CASSLVRGVEKLFF.

This clone was picked up one time. The V and J genes are TRBV4-1 and TRBJ2-2, with D perhaps TRBD2 (6 bases). Germline values: CDR1 MGHRA, CDR2 YSYEKL. The V gene lost 7 bases and the J gene lost 0 bases, with 18 bases spanning the gap. The CDR3 sequence is 17 residues long. The CDR3 bases are TGCGCCAGCACTTCGGGACTCGGCGGCGCGAACACCGGGGAGCTGTTTTTT. Translating it yields CASTSGLGGANTGELFF.

This rearrangement joins TRBV3-1 (or the pseudogene TRBV3-2) to TRBJ1-2; 9 bases match TRBD1. V shed 2 bases, J shed 7 bases, and the junction held 8 bases outside the gene matches. The CDR3 loop spans 15 amino acids. The germline V gene encodes CDR1 LGHDT and CDR2 YNNKEL (reference sequence). The CDR3: CASSQPIQGAGGYTF. The CDR3 DNA reads as TGTGCCAGCAGCCAACCTATACAGGGGGCCGGTGGCTACACCTTC.

This sequence joins TRBV9 and TRBJ1-1; 8 bases line up with TRBD1. After removal of 2 bases from V and 1 base from J, the junction contained 4 bases not matched to a gene. Germline V gene sequence: CDR1 SGDLS, CDR2 YYNGEE. The CDR3 runs 15 residues. The CDR3 sequence is CASSVQQGGNTEAFF. CDR3 nucleotides: TGTGCCAGCAGCGTTCAACAGGGGGGGAACACTGAAGCTTTCTTT.

V usage is TRBV5-4 and J usage is TRBJ1-4; D possibly corresponds to TRBD1 (5 bases). The CDR3 has 14 residues. Germline V gene lookup returns CDR1 SGHNT and CDR2 YYREEE (reference sequence). The V end was cut by 4 bases, the J end by 4 bases, with 11 bases between. CDR3 DNA sequence: TGTGCCAGCAGCGAGGAGGGACTTAATGAAAAACTGTTTTTT. As protein: CASSEEGLNEKLFF.

This chain uses TRBV28 with TRBJ1-1; 10 nucleotides match TRBD1. The CDR3 loop spans 15 amino acids. Trimming at V came to 6 bases and at J to 5 bases, leaving 9 bases not matched to a gene. The germline V gene encodes CDR1 MDHEN and CDR2 SYDVKM. The CDR3 nucleotides read TGTGCCAGCAGGGACCTGGGACAGGGGTGGACTGAAGCTTTCTTT. Its protein is CASRDLGQGWTEAFF. Based on the CDR3 plus reference TRBV28 and TRBJ1-1, the full variable domain is DVKVTQSSRYLVKRTGEKVFLECVQDMDHENMFWYRQDPGLGLRLIYFSYDVKMKEKGDIPEGYSVSREKKERFSLILESASTNQTSMYLCASRDLGQGWTEAFFGQGTRLTVV.

The chain combines TRBV27 with TRBJ1-2; 10 positions agree with TRBD1. Per the germline V gene, CDR1 is MNHEY and CDR2 is SMNVEV (reference sequence). This CDR3 has 15 residues. With 5 bases clipped from V and 0 bases from J, the junction kept 3 bases outside the gene matches. The CDR3 bases are TGTGCCAGCAGTATAGGACAGGGGGCTAACTATGGCTACACCTTC. Amino acids: CASSIGQGANYGYTF.

This chain uses TRBV19 with TRBJ1-4; D might be TRBD1 (6 bases). CDR1 and CDR2 (germline): LNHDA, SQIVND (reference sequence). There are 15 residues in the CDR3. V was trimmed by 4 bases and J by 4 bases, leaving 13 bases between them. CDR3 protein: CASSTPGRGNEKLFF. For the CDR3, the DNA is TGTGCCAGTAGTACCCCGGGCAGGGGTAATGAAAAACTGTTTTTT.

This clone has just one count. The chain recombines TRBV9 with TRBJ2-7; D might be TRBD2 (6 bases). The germline V gene has CDR1 SGDLS and CDR2 YYNGEE. V was trimmed by 0 bases and J by 3 bases, leaving 10 bases between them. The CDR3 is 14 amino acids. In nucleotides, the CDR3 is TGTGCCAGCAGCGTAGGGGGAGCGGGCTACGAGCAGTACTTC. Translated, it gives CASSVGGAGYEQYF.

The chain couples TRBV18 to TRBJ1-1, with 7 bases identical to TRBD1. Germline-derived CDR1 and CDR2 are KGHSH and LQKENI. V lost 3 bases, J lost 2 bases, and 6 bases stayed unmatched. This CDR3 is 15 amino acids long. CDR3 sequence: CASSPAGQINTEAFF. The CDR3 coding sequence is TGTGCCAGCTCACCGGCGGGACAGATTAACACTGAAGCTTTCTTT.